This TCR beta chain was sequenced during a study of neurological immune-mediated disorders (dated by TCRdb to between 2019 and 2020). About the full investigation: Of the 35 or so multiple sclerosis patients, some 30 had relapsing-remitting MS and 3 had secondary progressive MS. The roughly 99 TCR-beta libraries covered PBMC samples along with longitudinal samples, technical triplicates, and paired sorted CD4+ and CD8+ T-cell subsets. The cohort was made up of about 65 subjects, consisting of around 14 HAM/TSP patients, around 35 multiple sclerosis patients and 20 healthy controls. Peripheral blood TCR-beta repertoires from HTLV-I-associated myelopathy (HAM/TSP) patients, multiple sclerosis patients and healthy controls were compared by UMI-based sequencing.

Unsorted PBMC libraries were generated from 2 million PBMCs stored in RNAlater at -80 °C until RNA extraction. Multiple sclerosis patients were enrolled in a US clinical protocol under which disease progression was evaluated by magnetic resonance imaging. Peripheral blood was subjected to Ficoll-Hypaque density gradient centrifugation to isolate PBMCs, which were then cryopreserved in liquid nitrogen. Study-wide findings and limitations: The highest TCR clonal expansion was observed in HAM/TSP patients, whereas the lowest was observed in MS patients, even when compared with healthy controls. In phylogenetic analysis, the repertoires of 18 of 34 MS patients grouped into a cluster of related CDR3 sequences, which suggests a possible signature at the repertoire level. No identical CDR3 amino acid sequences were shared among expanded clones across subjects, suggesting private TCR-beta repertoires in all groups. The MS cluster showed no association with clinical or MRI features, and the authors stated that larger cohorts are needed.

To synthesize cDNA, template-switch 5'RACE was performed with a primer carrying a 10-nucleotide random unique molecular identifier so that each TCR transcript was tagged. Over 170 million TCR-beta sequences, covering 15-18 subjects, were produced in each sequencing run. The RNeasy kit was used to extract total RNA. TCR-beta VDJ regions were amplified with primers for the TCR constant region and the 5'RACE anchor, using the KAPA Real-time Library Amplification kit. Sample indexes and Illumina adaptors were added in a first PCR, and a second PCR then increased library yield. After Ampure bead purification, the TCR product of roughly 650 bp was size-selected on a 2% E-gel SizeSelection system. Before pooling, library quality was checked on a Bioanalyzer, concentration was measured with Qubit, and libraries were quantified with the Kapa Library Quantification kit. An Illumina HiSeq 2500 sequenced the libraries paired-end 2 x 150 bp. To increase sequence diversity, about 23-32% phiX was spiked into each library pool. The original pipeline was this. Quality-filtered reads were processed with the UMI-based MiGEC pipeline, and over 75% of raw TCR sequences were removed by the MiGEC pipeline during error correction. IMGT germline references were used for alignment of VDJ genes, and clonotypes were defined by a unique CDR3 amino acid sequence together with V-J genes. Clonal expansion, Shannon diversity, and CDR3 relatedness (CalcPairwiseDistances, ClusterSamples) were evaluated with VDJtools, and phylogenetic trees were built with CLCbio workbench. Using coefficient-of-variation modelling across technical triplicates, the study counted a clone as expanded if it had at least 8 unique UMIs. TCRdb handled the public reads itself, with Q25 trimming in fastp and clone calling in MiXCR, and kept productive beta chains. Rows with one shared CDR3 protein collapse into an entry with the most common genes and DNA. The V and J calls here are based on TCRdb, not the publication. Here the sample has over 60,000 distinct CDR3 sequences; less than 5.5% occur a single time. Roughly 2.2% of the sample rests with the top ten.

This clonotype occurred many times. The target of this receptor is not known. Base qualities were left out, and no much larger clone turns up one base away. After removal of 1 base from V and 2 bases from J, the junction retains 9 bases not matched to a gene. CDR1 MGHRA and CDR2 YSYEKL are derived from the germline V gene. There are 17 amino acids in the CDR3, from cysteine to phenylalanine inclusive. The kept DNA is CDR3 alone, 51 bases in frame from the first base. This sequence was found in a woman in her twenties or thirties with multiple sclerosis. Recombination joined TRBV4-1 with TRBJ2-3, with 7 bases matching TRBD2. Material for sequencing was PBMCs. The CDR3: CASSQGPSGRPTDTQYF. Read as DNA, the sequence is TGCGCCAGCAGCCAAGGTCCTAGCGGTAGACCCACAGATACGCAGTATTTT.